A selection of T cell receptor beta chains follows, all from one sample in a study of T cell responses to AZD1222 COVID-19 vaccine. Data came from immunoSEQ multiplex PCR; TCRdb stores just in-frame clones and leaves some out. The table records some 150,000 clones, roughly nine tenths of them present only once. This specimen consisted of peripheral blood, obtained on day 0 of AZD1222 vaccination. These receptors were collected from an adult in good health. CDR3s include the opening cysteine and the closing phenylalanine or tryptophan. The D gene is left open where the match is weak. A clone size is listed for some rows: how often the clone was seen (once, few, many), or a class if it is expanded.

v_gene,j_gene,abundance,d_gene,CDR3aa,CDR3nt
TRBV19,TRBJ1-5,NA,NA,CASNQGGQPQHF,TGTGCCAGCAACCAGGGAGGTCAGCCCCAGCATTTT
TRBV7-6,TRBJ1-4,NA,NA,CASSLEGGGGLRMFF,TGTGCCAGCAGCTTAGAAGGCGGTGGTGGGTTAAGAATGTTTTTT
TRBV5-1,TRBJ1-6,NA,NA,CASSLVRQNSPLHF,TGCGCCAGCAGCTTGGTCAGACAGAATTCACCCCTCCACTTT
TRBV15,TRBJ2-3,NA,NA,CATSNAGLSTDTQYF,TGTGCCACCAGCAATGCTGGACTCAGCACAGATACGCAGTATTTT
TRBV6-1,TRBJ1-2,once,NA,CASSEFVEGNGYTF,TGTGCCAGCAGTGAATTTGTTGAGGGTAATGGCTACACCTTC
TRBV24-1,TRBJ2-1,NA,TRBD2,CATSDARLAGGLYEQFF,TGTGCCACCAGTGACGCTCGACTAGCGGGAGGGCTGTATGAGCAGTTCTTC
TRBV4-1,TRBJ1-3,few,NA,CASSQVGGGSGNTIYF,TGCGCCAGCAGCCAAGTTGGAGGGGGTTCGGGAAACACCATATATTTT
TRBV11-2,TRBJ1-1,NA,NA,CASSLEAGRRIF,TGTGCCAGCAGCTTAGAAGCGGGGCGGAGGATCTTT
TRBV29-1,TRBJ1-2,NA,TRBD1,CSVEELHNPSGQAYGYTF,TGCAGCGTTGAAGAGCTCCACAACCCTTCGGGACAGGCCTATGGCTACACCTTC
TRBV28,TRBJ1-2,NA,TRBD1,CASSLWGVGQGGYGYTF,TGTGCCAGCAGTTTATGGGGTGTGGGACAGGGCGGCTATGGCTACACCTTC
TRBV27,TRBJ1-5,NA,NA,CASSFFPNQPQHF,TGTGCCAGCAGTTTCTTCCCCAATCAGCCCCAGCATTTT
TRBV6-1,TRBJ1-2,NA,TRBD1,CASSEIVGGDGYTF,TGTGCCAGCAGTGAAATAGTAGGGGGCGATGGCTACACCTTC
TRBV29-1,TRBJ1-2,NA,NA,CSVETKDYGYTF,TGCAGCGTTGAAACTAAGGACTATGGCTACACCTTC
TRBV6-6,TRBJ2-1,NA,TRBD2,CASSRTSEMGEQFF,TGTGCCAGCAGTCGGACTAGCGAGATGGGCGAGCAGTTCTTC
TRBV4-2,TRBJ1-4,NA,TRBD1,CASSLGTVGFEKLFF,TGTGCCAGCAGCCTAGGGACAGTGGGTTTTGAAAAACTGTTTTTT
TRBV5-4,TRBJ1-2,NA,TRBD1,CASSRTGLSGYTF,TGTGCCAGCAGCCGGACAGGGCTCTCAGGCTACACCTTC
TRBV27,TRBJ1-3,NA,NA,CASRPWDTGNTIYF,TGTGCCAGCAGACCGTGGGATACTGGAAACACCATATATTTT
TRBV7-9,TRBJ1-5,NA,NA,CASSFATGPIVGNQPQHF,TGTGCCAGCAGCTTTGCCACAGGGCCCATAGTTGGCAATCAGCCCCAGCATTTT
TRBV2,TRBJ1-1,NA,NA,CASSGQFTEAFF,TGTGCCAGCAGTGGACAATTCACTGAAGCTTTCTTT
TRBV9,TRBJ2-1,NA,TRBD2,CASSVLWTSRDEQFF,TGTGCCAGCAGCGTATTATGGACTAGCAGGGATGAGCAGTTCTTC
TRBV10-3,TRBJ2-7,NA,NA,CAISESSGQQYF,TGTGCCATCAGTGAGTCGTCGGGGCAGCAGTACTTC
TRBV19,TRBJ1-5,NA,NA,CASQITYLSGDQPQHF,TGTGCCAGCCAAATCACCTACCTGAGCGGGGATCAGCCCCAGCATTTT